This record covers a single TCR beta chain. Its antigen is not yet known. Given a much more abundant clone one base away, this may be a read error. The data belong to a study of regulatory T cells in long-lasting Graves disease (dated by TCRdb to about 2021). Some background on the complete study: In the newly diagnosed Graves' disease group, patients had been taking antithyroid drugs for less than 3 months. Peripheral blood TCR sequencing and RNA sequencing compared persistent Graves' disease patients with newly diagnosed Graves' disease patients. The study was registered as a clinical trial and conducted in China. A total of around 35 samples underwent TCR sequencing, from about 13 patients with persistent Graves' disease and roughly 20 patients with newly diagnosed Graves' disease. Study-wide findings and limitations: Compared with newly diagnosed patients, patients with persistent Graves' disease had lower TCR Shannon entropy and fewer highly expanded clones, which suggests clonal expansion. Patients with persistent disease shared more public clonotypes (around 2,700) than newly diagnosed patients did (around 980). Only peripheral blood was studied, because thyroid tissue, the primary lesion, was inaccessible. Only the TCR beta chain was sequenced and analyzed. Preferential use of TRBV28, TRBJ1-2 and TRBJ2-5 was observed in persistent disease, whereas TRBV20-1 and TRBJ2-1 were favored in newly diagnosed disease. As a limitation, the authors acknowledged that the small sample size may reduce accuracy.

The CDR3 runs 14 residues from the cysteine to the phenylalanine. The kept DNA is CDR3 alone, 42 bases in frame from the first base. V is clipped by 3 bases and J by 6 bases, and the sequence between their germline boundaries is 12 bases long. CDR1 and CDR2 (SGHDN, FVKESK) derive from the germline V gene. This specimen's time point label, per the study, means: newly diagnosed GD, antithyroid drugs for less than 3 months. RNA was extracted from PBMCs in TRIzol for both TCR sequencing and RNA sequencing. The diagnosis of Graves' disease was made according to American Thyroid Association guidelines. The patients came from an endocrinology department in Xi'an, China. Each patient gave approximately 9 milliliters of peripheral blood, collected in an EDTA anticoagulant tube. Ficoll Paque Plus density gradient separation was used to isolate PBMCs, and no further T cell sorting was done. An Agilent 2100 Bioanalyzer and agarose gel were used to check RNA quality, and a NanoDrop 2000 was used to measure RNA concentration.

Libraries were constructed by multiplex PCR. The instrument given in TCRdb is Illumina HiSeq 4000. CDR3 regions were amplified by Arm-PCR with iRepertoire HTBI primers to construct TCR beta libraries. Before sequencing, the PCR products underwent gel purification. As for the original processing: A total of some 60 TRBV and approximately 15 TRBJ segments were identified across samples and were used for gene usage analysis of CDR3 amino acid clonotypes. Filtered high-quality paired reads were merged into contigs using COPE and FqMerger. BLAST was used to align contigs to IMGT TRBV, TRBD and TRBJ reference genes, with CDR3 defined following IMGT. Any clonotype with a frequency above 0.1% was classified as a highly expanded clone. Shannon entropy was used to measure repertoire diversity, and the Gini coefficient was used to measure V-J evenness. A clonotype found in more than one individual was treated as public. In TCRdb, the public reads were trimmed at Q25 with fastp and aligned with MiXCR, with productive beta chains retained. Records with the same CDR3 protein are collapsed into one entry carrying the most frequent genes and DNA. The V and J calls shown here were made by TCRdb, not taken from the authors' results. The sample table contains 360,000 or so distinct CDR3 sequences; only one count was recorded for approximately 12% of them. The top ten constitute 18% of the sample.

The sample was also reused in another study, on T cells in Graves' hyperthyroidism and ophthalmopathy. Taken from the second paper: Graves' hyperthyroidism was defined as stable when no progression to ophthalmopathy occurred over 18 months of follow-up. Hyperthyroidism patients were newly diagnosed, had a disease duration of under 2 months, and were aged 18 to 65 years. Exclusion was applied to patients with uncontrolled infections, other autoimmune diseases, pregnancy or lactation. Diagnoses were established on the basis of clinical symptoms, serum thyroxine and TRAb, thyroid ultrasound, and orbital computed tomography. A first-round RT-PCR of the TCR CDR3 used the HTBI primer set with the Qiagen OneStep RT-PCR kit. Most expanded thyroid clonotypes (frequency above 0.001) were also found in blood, which suggests that blood repertoires may mirror thyroid immune responses. In cross-validation, a model built on a 13 V-J signature told ophthalmopathy apart from stable hyperthyroidism with 87.88% sensitivity and approximately 84% specificity, and in testing the same model reached 80%/75%. During validation, the model predicted progression to ophthalmopathy a median of roughly six months ahead of onset, with around 65% sensitivity and 72% to 85% specificity. A discovery cohort of about 95 patients, about 40 with Graves' ophthalmopathy and 55 to 60 with stable Graves' hyperthyroidism, was used to find distinguishing TCR V-J signatures. Prospective prediction of ophthalmopathy was tested in an independent validation cohort consisting of 18 hyperthyroidism patients and 15 or so patients who later progressed to ophthalmopathy. The 80 to 100 discovery patients were randomly divided into training and test sets at a 7:3 ratio. In about six Graves' hyperthyroidism patients, the study also compared T-cell repertoires from thyroid tissue with T-cell repertoires from blood. After sampling, hyperthyroidism patients received methimazole starting at 30 mg daily, and ophthalmopathy patients received high-dose intravenous methylprednisolone. The libraries were constructed in a second round of multiplex PCR and then size-selected and purified. The libraries were sequenced on an Illumina HiSeq2000 using paired-end 100 bp reads. Raw data were processed with SOAPnuke, discarding reads with adapters, uncalled bases, mean Phred below 15, or no exact constant-primer or identifier match. COPE v1.2.5 was used to merge high-quality paired reads, and clonotypes were defined as unique nucleotide sequences. Clonotypes were aligned to IMGT TRBV, TRBD and TRBJ reference segments using MiTCR v1.1. Only V-J combinations with frequency above 0.0001, covering approximately 99% of repertoires, were analysed. A TCS score was defined as the ratio between F50 (clonal expansion) and ExV (chaos), using BLOSUM62-based TCRdist between CDR3 peptides within each V-J. Welch's t-statistics and random forest reduced 514 V-J features to 13, which were used in a naive Bayes classifier (R e1071). Sample size was not statistically predetermined, and investigators were not blinded to group allocation. The paper describes TCR Vbeta CDR3 sequencing of 140 or so peripheral blood samples, made up of roughly 40 ophthalmopathy patients, some 80 hyperthyroidism patients and some 17 progressor patients.

The sample here was peripheral blood mononuclear cells (PBMCs), taken at new diagnosis, from a patient treated with antithyroid drugs. This TCR was recovered from a woman aged 18-29 years with Graves disease. Donor details come from another sample of the same person, matched by shared clones. Here the chain combines TRBV14 and TRBJ2-1; too little of a D gene remains to name it. The DNA is as follows: TGTGCCAGCAGCCAGGGCGGACCCTGCAATGAGCAGTTCTTC. It encodes CASSQGGPCNEQFF.